These 32 T cell receptor beta chains came from one sample sequenced in a study of blood T cell repertoires in COVID-19. Only in-frame clones appear in the TCRdb table, and some are missing; sequencing was by immunoSEQ multiplex PCR. The data contain under 350,000 clones, over 65% of them singletons. Sample: peripheral blood. These receptors were collected from a man between 60 and 75 years old who had recovered from COVID-19.

V is TRBV18 and J is TRBJ2-7; tentative D call: TRBD1 (6 bases). V was pared by 1 base and J by 7 bases, with 11 bases between. Germline loops: CDR1 KGHSH, CDR2 LQKENI. The CDR3 has 13 amino acids. CDR3 bases: TGTGCCAGCTCACCACAGGGGGTGGGGGAGCAGTACTTC. It specifies CASSPQGVGEQYF.

This chain uses TRBV3-1 (or the pseudogene TRBV3-2) with TRBJ2-7; a weak D match, TRBD1 (6 bases). In germline, CDR1 is LGHDT, CDR2 YNNKEL (reference sequence). Trimming cost V 1 base and J 4 bases, with 11 bases left between them. The CDR3 has 14 amino acids. In DNA, the CDR3 is TGTGCCAGCAGCCAAGTGGTACAGGGTTACGAGCAGTACTTC. As protein: CASSQVVQGYEQYF.

The chain joins TRBV9 to TRBJ2-1; 10 nucleotides match TRBD2. This CDR3 spans 15 amino acids. V was pared by 3 bases and J by 2 bases, with 2 bases of the junction left unmatched. Germline V gene sequence: CDR1 SGDLS, CDR2 YYNGEE. The CDR3 bases are TGTGCCAGCAGCGCCACTAGCGGGGCCTACAATGAGCAGTTCTTC. Encoded protein: CASSATSGAYNEQFF. The full variable domain, rest sourced from reference TRBV9 and TRBJ2-1, is DSGVTQTPKHLITATGQRVTLRCSPRSGDLSVYWYQQSLDQGLQFLIQYYNGEERAKGNILERFSAQQFPDLHSELNLSSLELGDSALYFCASSATSGAYNEQFFGPGTRLTVL.

V and J are TRBV10-3 and TRBJ2-5; unclear D gene. V dropped 2 bases and J dropped 5 bases, with 6 bases sitting between them. Looked up from germline, CDR1 is ENHRY and CDR2 is SYGVKD. The CDR3 spans 12 residues. The CDR3 loop is CAISEGGETQYF. The CDR3 coding sequence is TGTGCCATCAGTGAGGGTGGCGAGACCCAGTACTTC.

This rearrangement joins TRBV5-1 to TRBJ2-7, with D perhaps TRBD1 (6 bases). This CDR3 contains 13 residues. Trimming stripped 4 bases from V and 3 bases from J, with 11 bases between. Per germline, CDR1 SGHRS and CDR2 YFSETQ. The CDR3 bases are TGCGCCAGCAGCCGCACGGACAGCTACGAGCAGTACTTC. This gives the protein CASSRTDSYEQYF.

The chain recombines TRBV29-1 with TRBJ2-7; 8 positions match TRBD2. The CDR3 length is 14 residues. V lost 6 bases to trimming and J lost 2 bases; unmatched junction nucleotides: 9. Looked up from germline, CDR1 is SQVTM and CDR2 is ANQGSEA. CDR3 sequence: CSVGGGSGAYEQYF. The CDR3, as DNA: TGCAGCGTCGGGGGAGGTAGCGGGGCCTACGAGCAGTACTTC.

This clone has only a few counts. V gene TRBV12-5 combines with J gene TRBJ1-5, with 9 bases matching TRBD1. The CDR3 spans 14 residues. Losses at the gene ends were 5 bases for V and 2 bases for J; bases not matched to a gene: 1. Germline V gene data show CDR1 as LGHNT and CDR2 as FRNRAP. For the CDR3, the DNA is TGTGCTAGTGGTGGGGACAGGGGCAATCAGCCCCAGCATTTT. It is translated as CASGGDRGNQPQHF.

In this sample, this clone turned up once. This sequence joins TRBV5-4 and TRBJ2-1; 7 bases match TRBD2. The CDR3 totals 17 residues. Per germline, CDR1 SGHNT and CDR2 YYREEE (reference sequence). V gave up 4 bases and J gave up 2 bases; unmatched junction bases: 12. In nucleotides, the CDR3 is TGTGCCAGCAGCGGGAGGTCAACTAGCGTAACCTACAATGAGCAGTTCTTC. As protein: CASSGRSTSVTYNEQFF.

The J gene is TRBJ1-1, the V gene TRBV5-1; D is unclear. Germline CDR1 SGHRS, CDR2 YFSETQ. V lost 0 bases to trimming and J lost 1 base, with 10 bases between them. The CDR3 has 15 amino acids. The CDR3 DNA sequence: TGCGCCAGCAGCTTGGCCGTACAGAAGAACACTGAAGCTTTCTTT. Its protein is CASSLAVQKNTEAFF.

V usage is TRBV10-2 and J usage is TRBJ2-2; 12 nucleotides match TRBD1. Trimming cost V 7 bases and J 8 bases; bases outside gene matches: 11. CDR3 size: 16 residues. Germline assignment: CDR1 WSHSY and CDR2 SAAADI. CDR3 coding DNA: TGCGCCAGCACTTTGGGACAGGGGGCGATTTTGGGGGAGCTGTTTTTT. It translates to CASTLGQGAILGELFF.

The chain has TRBV3-1 (or the pseudogene TRBV3-2) and TRBJ2-4; 7 bases line up with TRBD1. V trimming: 0 bases; J trimming: 0 bases; junction bases outside the gene matches: 14. The V gene's germline CDR1 is LGHDT and CDR2 YNNKEL (reference sequence). The CDR3 has 20 residues. This CDR3 reads CASSQDLVGRAGGAKNIQYF. The CDR3 DNA reads as TGTGCCAGCAGCCAAGATCTCGTAGGCAGGGCAGGGGGAGCCAAAAACATTCAGTACTTC.

The chain uses TRBV29-1 and TRBJ2-2; 8 bases agree with TRBD2. With 7 bases clipped from V and 1 base from J, the junction kept 5 bases outside the gene matches. Germline V lookup: CDR1 SQVTM, CDR2 ANQGSEA. The CDR3 totals 14 residues. CDR3 DNA: TGCAGCGCCTTAACTAGCGGGAACACCGGGGAGCTGTTTTTT. Translating it yields CSALTSGNTGELFF.

In this sample, this clone turned up a few times. The V call is TRBV14, the J call TRBJ1-1, with unresolved D. V was trimmed by 2 bases and J by 3 bases, leaving 16 bases between them. This CDR3 has 16 amino acids. Germline V gene data show CDR1 as SGHDN and CDR2 as FVKESK. This chain's CDR3 is CASSQTAAGSYTEAFF. DNA for the CDR3: TGTGCCAGCAGCCAAACGGCCGCGGGGTCCTACACTGAAGCTTTCTTT.

This chain uses TRBV27 with TRBJ2-3; D is uncertain. V was cut by 11 bases and J by 2 bases, with 20 bases left in between. Germline V lookup: CDR1 MNHEY, CDR2 SMNVEV (reference sequence). The CDR3 totals 15 residues. The CDR3 reads CAAPRAIPSTDTQYF. The CDR3 region has the DNA TGTGCCGCCCCCCGCGCGATCCCTTCCACAGATACGCAGTATTTT.

V and J are TRBV3-1 (or the pseudogene TRBV3-2) and TRBJ1-2; 8 bases are shared with TRBD1. Germline trimming cut 1 base from V and 8 bases from J; bases unmatched to any gene: 9. Per germline, CDR1 LGHDT and CDR2 YNNKEL (reference sequence). The CDR3 totals 15 residues. This CDR3 is CASSQVQGAGGGYTF. The CDR3, as DNA: TGTGCCAGCAGCCAAGTTCAGGGGGCTGGGGGCGGCTACACCTTC.

The table lists this clone with a few counts. V gene TRBV9 combines with J gene TRBJ2-3, with D maybe TRBD1 (5 bases). Trimming left V 3 bases short and J 1 base short, with 15 bases between. CDR1 is SGDLS, CDR2 YYNGEE, per germline. The CDR3 spans 16 residues. Here the CDR3 reads CASSGGQTARTDTQYF. CDR3 bases: TGTGCCAGCAGCGGGGGCCAAACAGCCCGCACAGATACGCAGTATTTT.

This clone was seen once. The rearrangement joins TRBV5-6 to TRBJ2-3; D possibly corresponds to TRBD1 (5 bases). Trimming removed 7 bases from V and 2 bases from J, with 8 bases in between. Germline assignment: CDR1 SGHDT and CDR2 YYEEEE. The CDR3 is 12 residues long. The CDR3 DNA sequence: TGTGCCAGCTCCAGGGACACAGATACGCAGTATTTT. It is translated as CASSRDTDTQYF.

The chain links TRBV6-7 to TRBJ1-4; D is ambiguous. TRBV6-7 is filed as an ORF, its function uncertain. The V and J ends lost 8 bases and 0 bases respectively, with 10 bases between them. The CDR3 loop spans 14 amino acids. The CDR3 reads CASVIPSTNEKLFF. CDR3 nucleotides: TGTGCCAGCGTAATCCCCTCAACTAATGAAAAACTGTTTTTT.

V usage is TRBV9 and J usage is TRBJ1-1, with a tentative D call TRBD1 (6 bases). V was shortened by 2 bases and J by 1 base, with 9 bases between the two germline ends. The CDR3 consists of 14 residues. The germline gives CDR1 SGDLS, CDR2 YYNGEE. The chain's CDR3 is CASSVGAGNTEAFF. The CDR3, as DNA: TGTGCCAGCAGCGTGGGGGCCGGGAACACTGAAGCTTTCTTT.

The genes are TRBV4-1 and TRBJ2-7; D uncertain. The germline V gene has CDR1 MGHRA and CDR2 YSYEKL. The V end was cut by 1 base, the J end by 3 bases, with 13 bases between. The CDR3 spans 15 residues. The CDR3, as DNA: TGCGCCAGCAGCCAAGGGTCACCAGGAATCTACGAGCAGTACTTC. The encoded protein is CASSQGSPGIYEQYF.

J is TRBJ2-5 and V is TRBV24-1, with TRBD2 identical over 12 bases. Germline V gives CDR1 KGHDR, CDR2 SFDVKD. Trimming cost V 6 bases and J 5 bases; bases outside gene matches: 6. The CDR3 spans 15 residues. CDR3 sequence (DNA): TGTGCCACCAGTACTAGCGGGGGGCCATTGGAGACCCAGTACTTC. Translating it yields CATSTSGGPLETQYF.

The chain combines TRBV11-2 with TRBJ1-6; tentative D call: TRBD1 (5 bases). The CDR3 has 16 amino acids. Deletions cut 2 bases from V and 8 bases from J, with 16 bases between. Looked up from germline, CDR1 is SGHAT and CDR2 is FQNNGV. CDR3 nucleotides: TGTGCCAGCAGCTTACGACAGACGGGACTCCATTCACCCCTCCACTTT. It codes for CASSLRQTGLHSPLHF.

The rearrangement links TRBV11-2 to TRBJ2-1; TRBD2 matches at 7 bases. CDR1 is SGHAT, CDR2 FQNNGV, per germline. The junction had 11 bases not matched to a gene; V was cut back by 5 bases and J by 7 bases. CDR3 length: 15 residues. The CDR3 is CASSRAGGGSNEQFF. The DNA of the CDR3 is TGTGCCAGCAGCCGAGCGGGTGGCGGGAGTAATGAGCAGTTCTTC.

The rearrangement uses TRBV5-4 and TRBJ2-2; 7 bases line up with TRBD2. CDR1 and CDR2 from the germline V gene are SGHNT and YYREEE (reference sequence). The length of the CDR3 is 17 residues. J lost 2 bases, V lost 4 bases, and 11 bases had no gene match. The CDR3 DNA sequence: TGTGCCAGCAGCCCCCGGGGGGTAGCGGGCAACACCGGGGAGCTGTTTTTT. It yields the protein CASSPRGVAGNTGELFF. Full variable domain (outside the CDR3, taken from reference TRBV5-4 and TRBJ2-2): ETGVTQSPTHLIKTRGQQVTLRCSSQSGHNTVSWYQQALGQGPQFIFQYYREEENGRGNFPPRFSGLQFPNYSSELNVNALELDDSALYLCASSPRGVAGNTGELFFGEGSRLTVL.

This clone was counted at least ten times. V usage is TRBV7-8 and J usage is TRBJ1-1, with TRBD1 as a possible D gene (5 bases). Germline CDR1 SGHVS, CDR2 FQNEAQ. The CDR3 contains 13 residues. Trimming left V 5 bases short and J 7 bases short, with 14 bases between. CDR3 DNA: TGTGCCAGCAGCGTCAGGGCTAGGGGTGAAGCTTTCTTT. Protein: CASSVRARGEAFF.

The chain joins TRBV9 to TRBJ2-1; TRBD2 might be the D (6 bases). CDR3 length: 16 amino acids. CDR1 is SGDLS and CDR2 is YYNGEE in the germline V gene. V dropped 2 bases and J dropped 0 bases, with 12 bases sitting between them. The CDR3 protein is CASSVSRGSSYNEQFF. CDR3 DNA: TGTGCCAGCAGCGTCTCACGGGGGAGCTCCTACAATGAGCAGTTCTTC.

This sequence joins TRBV3-1 (or the pseudogene TRBV3-2) and TRBJ2-3; 8 nucleotides match TRBD2. J gave up 2 bases and V 2 bases, and 3 bases lay outside the gene matches. This CDR3 spans 15 amino acids. CDR1 and CDR2 from the germline V gene are LGHDT and YNNKEL (reference sequence). CDR3 protein: CASSQRGRTTDTQYF. The CDR3 DNA reads TGTGCCAGCAGCCAACGCGGGAGGACCACAGATACGCAGTATTTT.

The chain has TRBV9 and TRBJ2-2; 8 positions agree with TRBD2. Looked up from germline, CDR1 is SGDLS and CDR2 is YYNGEE. This CDR3 region has 15 residues. The V segment lost 0 bases and the J segment 11 bases; nucleotides outside the gene matches: 9. The CDR3: CASSVVAGGQGELFF. The CDR3 nucleotides are TGTGCCAGCAGCGTAGTGGCGGGGGGCCAGGGCGAGCTGTTTTTT. The whole variable domain, remainder taken from reference TRBV9 and TRBJ2-2, is DSGVTQTPKHLITATGQRVTLRCSPRSGDLSVYWYQQSLDQGLQFLIQYYNGEERAKGNILERFSAQQFPDLHSELNLSSLELGDSALYFCASSVVAGGQGELFFGEGSRLTVL.

The chain employs TRBV5-1 and TRBJ2-6; D ambiguous. Trimming removed 3 bases from V and 0 bases from J, with 10 bases in between. Germline V gene lookup returns CDR1 SGHRS and CDR2 YFSETQ. CDR3 length: 16 amino acids. The CDR3 loop reads CASSYSPPSGANVLTF. As DNA, the CDR3 is TGCGCCAGCAGCTATAGTCCCCCCTCTGGGGCCAACGTCCTGACTTTC.

The CDR3 protein is CASSPTGGNQPQHF. Written as DNA, the CDR3 is TGTGCCAGCAGCCCCACAGGGGGCAATCAGCCCCAGCATTTT. The chain carries TRBV7-2 and TRBJ1-5, with 7 positions matching TRBD1. This CDR3 has 14 amino acids. Looked up from germline, CDR1 is SGHTA and CDR2 is FQGNSA. V was pared by 5 bases and J by 2 bases, with 3 bases of the junction left unmatched.

The chain's CDR3 is CASSQGQYSYTF. The CDR3 nucleotides are TGTGCCAGCAGCCAAGGGCAGTACAGCTACACCTTC. V gene TRBV3-1 (or the pseudogene TRBV3-2) combines with J gene TRBJ1-2; D not resolved. From germline, CDR1 is LGHDT and CDR2 YNNKEL (reference sequence). The CDR3 is made up of 12 amino acids. Trimming pared 1 base from V and 9 bases from J, leaving 9 bases between.

The chain uses TRBV2 and TRBJ2-4; possible D gene TRBD1, 6 bases. Trimming removed 7 bases at V and 0 bases at J, with 19 bases between. The CDR3 covers 17 residues. CDR1 is SNHLY, CDR2 FYNNEI, per germline. CDR3 nucleotides: TGTGCCAGCACCGAACGAGGGACAACCCTAGCCAAAAACATTCAGTACTTC. Its translation: CASTERGTTLAKNIQYF.